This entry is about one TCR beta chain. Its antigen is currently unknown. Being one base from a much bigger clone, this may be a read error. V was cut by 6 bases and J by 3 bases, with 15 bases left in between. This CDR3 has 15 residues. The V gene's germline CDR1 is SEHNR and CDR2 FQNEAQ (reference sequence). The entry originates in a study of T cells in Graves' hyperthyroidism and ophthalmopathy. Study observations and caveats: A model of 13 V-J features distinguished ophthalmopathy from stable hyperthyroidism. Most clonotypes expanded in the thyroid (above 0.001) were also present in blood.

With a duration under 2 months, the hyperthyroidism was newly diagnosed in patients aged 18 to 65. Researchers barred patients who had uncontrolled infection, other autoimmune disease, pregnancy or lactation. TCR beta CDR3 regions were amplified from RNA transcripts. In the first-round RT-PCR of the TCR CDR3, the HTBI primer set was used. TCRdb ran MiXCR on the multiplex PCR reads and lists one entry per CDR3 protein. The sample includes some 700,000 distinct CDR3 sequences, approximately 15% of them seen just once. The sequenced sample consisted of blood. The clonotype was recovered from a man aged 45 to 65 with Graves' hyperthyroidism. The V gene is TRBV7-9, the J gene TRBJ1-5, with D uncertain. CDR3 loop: CASRAIGELNQPQHF. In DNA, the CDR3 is TGTGCCAGCAGAGCAATAGGTGAACTCAATCAGCCCCAGCATTTT.